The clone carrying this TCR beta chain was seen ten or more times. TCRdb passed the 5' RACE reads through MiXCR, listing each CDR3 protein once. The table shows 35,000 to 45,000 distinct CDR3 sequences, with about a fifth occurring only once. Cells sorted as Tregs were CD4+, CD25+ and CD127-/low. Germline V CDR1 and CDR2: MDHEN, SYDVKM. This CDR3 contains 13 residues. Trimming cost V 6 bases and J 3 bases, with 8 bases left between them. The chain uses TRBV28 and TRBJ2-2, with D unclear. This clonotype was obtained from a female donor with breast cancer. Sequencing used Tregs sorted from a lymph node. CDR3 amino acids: CASSTRDTGELFF. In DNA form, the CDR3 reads TGTGCCAGCAGCACTCGCGACACCGGGGAGCTGTTTTTT.